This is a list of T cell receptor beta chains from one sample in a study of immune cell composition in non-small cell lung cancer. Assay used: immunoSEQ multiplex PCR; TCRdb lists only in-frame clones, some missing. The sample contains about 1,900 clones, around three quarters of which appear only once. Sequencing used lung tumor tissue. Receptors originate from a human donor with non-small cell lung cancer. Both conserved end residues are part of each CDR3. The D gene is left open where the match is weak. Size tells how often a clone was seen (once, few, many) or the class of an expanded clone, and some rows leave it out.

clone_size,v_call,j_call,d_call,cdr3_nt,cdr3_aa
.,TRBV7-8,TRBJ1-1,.,TGTGCCAGCAGCTTATCTCAGGGGAGTGGGACTGAAGCTTTCTTT,CASSLSQGSGTEAFF
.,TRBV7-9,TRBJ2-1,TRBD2,TGTGCCAGCAGCTCGTGGGTGGGCGGGAGGAACAATGAGCAGTTCTTC,CASSSWVGGRNNEQFF
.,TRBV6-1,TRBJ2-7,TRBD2,TGTGCCAGCACCCTAGCGGGGGTCTACGAGCAGTACTTC,CASTLAGVYEQYF
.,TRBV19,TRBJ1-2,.,TGTGCCAGTATTCCCGCCGGGACACAGGCTCTTCGCTATGGCTACACCTTC,CASIPAGTQALRYGYTF
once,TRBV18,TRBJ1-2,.,TGTGCCAGCTCACCCCCGACGGAGGGGAACTATGGCTACACCTTC,CASSPPTEGNYGYTF
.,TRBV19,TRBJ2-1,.,TGTGCCAGTAGTGCCCAGGATGCGGGAAGGCAGTTCTTC,CASSAQDAGRQFF
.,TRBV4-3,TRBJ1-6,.,TGCGCCAGCAGCCAAGGTCGGGCAGGGGCGCATTCACCCCTCCACTTT,CASSQGRAGAHSPLHF
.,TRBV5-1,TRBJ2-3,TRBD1,TGCGCCAGTGGGTGGGGCCGACAGGGAGCAGATACGCAGTATTTT,CASGWGRQGADTQYF
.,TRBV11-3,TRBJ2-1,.,TGTGCCAGCAGCGTTAACAATGAGCAGTTCTTC,CASSVNNEQFF
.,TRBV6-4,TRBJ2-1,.,TGTGCCAGCAGTGAACTAGGGTTTGGCAATGAGCAGTTCTTC,CASSELGFGNEQFF
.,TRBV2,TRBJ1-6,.,TGTGCCAGCAGTGAGGAGATTAATTCACCCCTCCACTTT,CASSEEINSPLHF
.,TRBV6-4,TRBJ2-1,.,TGTGCCAGCAGTCCCGATACTAGCCTCCTAAATGAGCAGTTCTTC,CASSPDTSLLNEQFF
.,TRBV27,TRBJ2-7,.,TGTGCCAGCAGTCCTTCTAGCCAGAGCTCCTACGAGCAGTACTTC,CASSPSSQSSYEQYF
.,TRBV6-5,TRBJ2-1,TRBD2,TGTGCCAGCAGTTACACTAGCGGCACCGACAATGAGCAGTTCTTC,CASSYTSGTDNEQFF
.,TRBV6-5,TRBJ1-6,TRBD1,TGTGCCAGCACTATAAACCCGACAGGGTACTCACCCCTCCACTTT,CASTINPTGYSPLHF
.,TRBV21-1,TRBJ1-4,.,TGTGCCAGCAGCAAAGAGCCCAGGGGGCAAGCAACTAATGAAAAACTGTTTTTT,CASSKEPRGQATNEKLFF
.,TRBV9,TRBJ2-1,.,TGTGCCAGCAGCTGGGGGGACGGCAATGAGCAGTTCTTC,CASSWGDGNEQFF
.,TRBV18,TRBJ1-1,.,TGTGCCAGCTCACGAGACAGCAACACTGAAGCTTTCTTT,CASSRDSNTEAFF
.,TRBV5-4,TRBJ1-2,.,TGTGCCAGCAGCTGGGTGGGCAGCTACACCTTC,CASSWVGSYTF
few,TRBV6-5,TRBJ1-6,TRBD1,TGTGCCAGCATGACCGGGACAGGGATTTCACCCCTCCACTTT,CASMTGTGISPLHF
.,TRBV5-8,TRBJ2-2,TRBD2,TGTGCCAGCAGCTCCGGGACTACGACGAACACCGGGGAGCTGTTTTTT,CASSSGTTTNTGELFF
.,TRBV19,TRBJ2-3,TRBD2,TGTGCCAGTAGTGGGACTAGCGGGAGTCTTACGCAGTATTTT,CASSGTSGSLTQYF
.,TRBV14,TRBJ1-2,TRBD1,TGTGCCAGCAGCCCACTCGACAGGGTGGGTTATGGCTACACCTTC,CASSPLDRVGYGYTF
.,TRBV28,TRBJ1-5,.,TGTGCCAGCAGTCCAGATAGCAATCAGCCCCAGCATTTT,CASSPDSNQPQHF
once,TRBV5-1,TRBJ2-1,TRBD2,TGCGCCAGCAGCTTGCGTAGCGGGGGGGCCCTTTTAAACAATGAGCAGTTCTTC,CASSLRSGGALLNNEQFF
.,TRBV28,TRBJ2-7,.,TGTGCCAGCAGTTTGTCCCGTTACGAGCAGTACTTC,CASSLSRYEQYF
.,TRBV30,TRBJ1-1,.,TGTGCCTGGAGTGGGTACAGGAATGAAGCTTTCTTT,CAWSGYRNEAFF
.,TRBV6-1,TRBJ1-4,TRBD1,TGTGCCAGCAGACCCCGGACAGGGGGGGAAAAACTGTTTTTT,CASRPRTGGEKLFF
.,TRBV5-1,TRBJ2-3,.,TGCGCCAGCAGCTGGAATAGCGCCCCAGATACGCAGTATTTT,CASSWNSAPDTQYF
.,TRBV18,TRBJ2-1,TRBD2,TGTGCCAGCTCACGGGGACTAGCGGACTACAATGAGCAGTTCTTC,CASSRGLADYNEQFF
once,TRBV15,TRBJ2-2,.,TGTGCCACCAGCACGGACAGACTGAACACCGGGGAGCTGTTTTTT,CATSTDRLNTGELFF
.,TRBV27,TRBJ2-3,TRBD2,TGTGCCAGCAGTTTATCGAGTCGGGGGGGCCTGGGAGATACGCAGTATTTT,CASSLSSRGGLGDTQYF
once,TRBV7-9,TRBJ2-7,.,TGTGCCAGCACCGATGTCTACGAGCAGTACTTC,CASTDVYEQYF
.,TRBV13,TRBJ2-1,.,TGTGCCAGCAGCTTAGTCGGCAATGAGCAGTTCTTC,CASSLVGNEQFF
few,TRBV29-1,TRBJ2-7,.,TGCAGCGTGGGGGTTAGCGGCTACGAGCAGTACTTC,CSVGVSGYEQYF
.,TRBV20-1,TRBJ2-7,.,TGCAGTACAGGGTCTGCCTACGAGCAGTACTTC,CSTGSAYEQYF
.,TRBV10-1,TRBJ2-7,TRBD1,TGCGCCAGCAGCGATGAGGGGGCATCCTACGAGCAGTACTTC,CASSDEGASYEQYF
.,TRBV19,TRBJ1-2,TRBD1,TGTGCCAGTAGTATAGAAACGGGACAGAACTATGGCTACACCTTC,CASSIETGQNYGYTF
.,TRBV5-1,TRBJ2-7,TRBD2,TGCGCCAGCAGCTACGGGACTAGCGGTCCCTACGAGCAGTACTTC,CASSYGTSGPYEQYF
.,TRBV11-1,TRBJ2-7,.,TGTGCCAGCAGCTTAGCACCCCCCGGGGGAAAGTACTTC,CASSLAPPGGKYF
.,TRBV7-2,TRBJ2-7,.,TGTGCCAGCAGCCCTGACCCGGCGGGGTCCCACGAGCAGTACTTC,CASSPDPAGSHEQYF
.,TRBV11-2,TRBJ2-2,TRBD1,TGTGCCAGCAGCTCACAGGGGGCGGGCGGGGAGCTGTTTTTT,CASSSQGAGGELFF
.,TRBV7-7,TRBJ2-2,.,TGTGCTAGCAGCTCTGGGCCGAACACCGGGGAGCTGTTTTTT,CASSSGPNTGELFF
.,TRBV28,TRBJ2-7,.,TGTGCCAGCAGTCCGGGCGGGGCGGTCAGCTCCTACGAGCAGTACTTC,CASSPGGAVSSYEQYF
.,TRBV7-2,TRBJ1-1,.,TGTGCCAGCAGCCTCGGGACTTACGGGGGCACTGAAGCTTTCTTT,CASSLGTYGGTEAFF
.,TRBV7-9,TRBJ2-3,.,TGTGCCAGCAGCCAACTGTCCACAGATACGCAGTATTTT,CASSQLSTDTQYF
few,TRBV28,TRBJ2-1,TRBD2,TGTGCCAGCAGTTCTAGGACTAGCGGGATAGGTGAGCAGTTCTTC,CASSSRTSGIGEQFF
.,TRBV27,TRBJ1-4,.,TGTGCCAGCAGCGTGAGGCATCCTAATGAAAAACTGTTTTTT,CASSVRHPNEKLFF
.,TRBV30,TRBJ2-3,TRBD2,TGTGCCTGGAGATTAGCGGGAAGCACAGATACGCAGTATTTT,CAWRLAGSTDTQYF
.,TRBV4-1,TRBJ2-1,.,TGCGCCAGCAGCCGCGAGAGCTCCTACAATGAGCAGTTCTTC,CASSRESSYNEQFF
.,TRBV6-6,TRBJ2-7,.,TGTGCCAGCAGTCGGGATCTAGTTGCCTACGAGCAGTACTTC,CASSRDLVAYEQYF
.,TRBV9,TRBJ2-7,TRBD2,TGTGCCAGCAGCCTTAGCGGGGGGGCCCTCGAGCAGTACTTC,CASSLSGGALEQYF
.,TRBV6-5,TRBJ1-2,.,TGTGCCAGCAGTTACGGGGCTAAAGGCGGCTATGGCTACACCTTC,CASSYGAKGGYGYTF
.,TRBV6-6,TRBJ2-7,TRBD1,TGTGCCAGCAGCCGGGACAGGGGCCGCGAGCAGTACTTC,CASSRDRGREQYF
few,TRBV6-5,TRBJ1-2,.,TGTGCCACCTCATGGAGGGATGGCTACACCTTC,CATSWRDGYTF
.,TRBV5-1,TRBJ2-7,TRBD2,TGCGCCAGCAGCCCGACCTCAACTAGCGGGACCCCTCGTGAGCAGTACTTC,CASSPTSTSGTPREQYF
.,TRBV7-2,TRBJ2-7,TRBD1,TGTGCCAGCAGCTTAAGAAGGACAGGGAACGAGCAGTACTTC,CASSLRRTGNEQYF
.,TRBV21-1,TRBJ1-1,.,.,CASSKAWGTGILMFAFF
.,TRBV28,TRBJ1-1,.,TGTGCCAGCAGTTTTGAGGTCACTGAAGCTTTCTTT,CASSFEVTEAFF